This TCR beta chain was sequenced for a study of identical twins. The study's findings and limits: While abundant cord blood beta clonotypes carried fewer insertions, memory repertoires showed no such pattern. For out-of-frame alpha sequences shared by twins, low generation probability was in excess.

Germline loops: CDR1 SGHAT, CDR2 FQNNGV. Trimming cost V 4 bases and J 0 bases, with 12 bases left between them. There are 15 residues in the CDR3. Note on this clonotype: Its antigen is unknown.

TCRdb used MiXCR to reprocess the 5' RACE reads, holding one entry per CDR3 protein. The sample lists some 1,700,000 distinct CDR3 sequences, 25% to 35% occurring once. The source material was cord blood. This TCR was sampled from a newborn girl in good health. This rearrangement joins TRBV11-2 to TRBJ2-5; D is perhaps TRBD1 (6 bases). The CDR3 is CASSSHQGYQETQYF. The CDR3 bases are TGTGCCAGCAGCTCGCATCAGGGGTACCAAGAGACCCAGTACTTC.